This paragraph reports one T cell receptor (beta chain). Its antigen remains unidentified. This entry comes from a study of T cell responses to AZD1222 COVID-19 vaccine. Study-wide context: Second-dose schedules of about 4 or about 12 weeks were combined.

Regarding the study as a whole: Repertoire samples came only from after the peak T cell response. A mostly white British donor set with more females was recruited, and clonal diversity was possibly underestimated.

Assay: immunoSEQ multiplex PCR; the TCRdb copy retains only in-frame clones and omits some. The data hold 55,000 to 75,000 clones, with roughly 86% observed a single time. Specimen: peripheral blood, collected on day 0 of AZD1222 vaccination. The sequence was obtained from an adult in good health.

The CDR3 nucleotides are TGCGCCAGCAGCCTTGGGGGGGCGGGGGCCTCCTACGAGCAGTACTTC. It translates to CASSLGGAGASYEQYF. This sequence joins TRBV5-1 and TRBJ2-7; weak D call: TRBD2 (7 bases). V lost 4 bases and J 0 bases, leaving 17 bases between the germline ends. The V gene's germline CDR1 is SGHRS and CDR2 YFSETQ. This CDR3 has 16 amino acids.